Reported below is one TCR beta chain. What it recognizes is unknown. Gene labels here are mouse ones. The CDR3 end is not reached by the read, which stops 1 residue before it; the germline J gene fills it in. This entry comes from a study of tissue T cells after allogeneic stem cell transplantation. Points from the study as a whole: Anatomically similar tissues had similar TCR repertoires within each patient. Alloreactivity or antigen specificity of tissue TCRs was not determined; some clones might be host cells. Blood and spleen captured only part of the tissue TCR repertoire.

The CDR3 runs to 14 residues. Trimming removed 3 bases from V and 1 base from J; junction bases left unmatched: 2. Per germline, CDR1 NSHNY and CDR2 SYGAGN. TCRdb keeps only in-frame clones here, not all; method: immunoSEQ multiplex PCR. Of over 45,000 clones listed, about three quarters are singletons. The chain carries TRBV13-1 and TRBJ2-5; 7 nucleotides agree with TRBD1. This clonotype originated in a pool of C57BL/6 mice in good health. Sequencing was performed on sorted cells pooled from one or two spleens. The CDR3 loop is CASSAGTDQDTQYF. The covered CDR3 bases are TGTGCCAGCAGTGCCGGGACAGACCAAGACACCCAGTAC.